This section outlines one T cell receptor beta chain sequence together with its context. The CDR3 length is 15 residues. Germline assignment: CDR1 SGHTA and CDR2 FQGNSA. V was cut by 10 bases and J by 0 bases, with 17 bases left in between. TCRdb keeps only in-frame clones here, not all; method: immunoSEQ multiplex PCR. The profile shows roughly 220,000 clones, roughly 80% of them singletons. The data were taken from a study of blood T cell repertoires in COVID-19. This receptor was obtained from an elderly woman with COVID-19, enrolled during active disease. The sequencing sample was made of peripheral blood. This chain links TRBV7-2 with TRBJ2-3, with D possibly TRBD2 on 5 matching bases. The CDR3 spells CATSRGGTSTDTQYF. The CDR3 DNA sequence: TGTGCCACCTCCAGAGGAGGTACTAGCACAGATACGCAGTATTTT.